The rows below give T cell receptor beta chains drawn from one sample of a study of identical twins. One entry per CDR3 protein, called by TCRdb with MiXCR from the 5' RACE reads. The sample lists about 810,000 distinct CDR3 sequences; 9% to 15% were seen once. Another study also made use of these data, one on yellow fever vaccine responses in identical twins.

Sequenced input: PBMCs. These receptors originate from a young woman in good health. Each CDR3 is given with its conserved first and last residue. The D gene is left open where the match is weak. Clone size is stated in some rows and not others, as once, few, many or a class when expanded.

TRBJ2-1 TRBV28 NA NA CASSPSPGATYPNEQFF TGTGCCAGCAGTCCATCCCCCGGGGCTACTTACCCCAATGAGCAGTTCTTC
TRBJ2-2 TRBV29-1 TRBD2 NA CSVLREPPNTGELFF TGCAGCGTGCTGCGGGAGCCCCCGAACACCGGGGAGCTGTTTTTT
TRBJ2-3 TRBV3-1 TRBD2 NA CASSQGPGTSGDTQYF TGTGCCAGCAGCCAGGGACCCGGGACTAGCGGAGATACGCAGTATTTT
TRBJ1-3 TRBV29-1 NA NA CSVEDLLGGTGNTIYF TGCAGCGTTGAAGATCTCCTCGGTGGGACTGGAAACACCATATATTTT
TRBJ2-7 TRBV6-2/TRBV6-3 TRBD1 NA CASTGDRGYEQYF TGTGCCAGCACGGGGGACAGGGGCTACGAGCAGTACTTC
TRBJ1-6 TRBV6-1 NA few CASSERGGDNSPLHF TGTGCCAGCAGTGAGAGGGGGGGCGATAATTCACCCCTCCACTTT
TRBJ2-1 TRBV12-3/TRBV12-4 NA few CASSFWQGAYNEQFF TGTGCCAGCAGTTTTTGGCAGGGTGCATACAATGAGCAGTTCTTC
TRBJ1-2 TRBV12-3/TRBV12-4 NA few CASSSRVFYGYTF TGTGCCAGCAGTTCCCGGGTCTTCTATGGCTACACCTTC
TRBJ2-7 TRBV9 TRBD1 NA CASSPGQGASDQYF TGTGCCAGCAGCCCGGGACAGGGGGCGAGTGATCAGTACTTC
TRBJ1-1 TRBV29-1 NA many CSGGAWTEAFF TGCAGCGGGGGGGCGTGGACTGAAGCTTTCTTT
TRBJ2-1 TRBV7-6 NA NA CASSFGGGPTDEQFF TGTGCCAGCAGCTTTGGGGGGGGGCCGACCGATGAGCAGTTCTTC
TRBJ2-5 TRBV18 NA NA CASSPYRIPQETQYF TGTGCCAGCTCACCGTACCGAATCCCCCAAGAGACCCAGTACTTC
TRBJ1-4 TRBV7-9 NA many CASSLPTGTNEKLFF TGTGCCAGCAGCTTACCCACAGGAACTAATGAAAAACTGTTTTTT
TRBJ2-5 TRBV12-3/TRBV12-4 NA few CASSLTSRQETQYF TGTGCCAGCTCCTTGACCAGCAGACAAGAGACCCAGTACTTC
TRBJ2-1 TRBV12-3/TRBV12-4 NA few CASSYTHLYNEQFF TGTGCCAGCAGTTACACCCACCTCTACAATGAGCAGTTCTTC